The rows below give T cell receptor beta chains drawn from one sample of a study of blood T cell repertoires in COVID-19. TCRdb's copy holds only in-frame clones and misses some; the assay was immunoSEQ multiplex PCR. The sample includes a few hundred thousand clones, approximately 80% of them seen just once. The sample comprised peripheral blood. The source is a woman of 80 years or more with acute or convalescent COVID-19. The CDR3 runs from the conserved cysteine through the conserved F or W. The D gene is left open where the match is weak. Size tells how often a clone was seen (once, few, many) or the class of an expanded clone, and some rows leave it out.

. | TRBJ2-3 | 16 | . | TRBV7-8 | TGTGCCAGCAGCTTAGTCCCCGAGGTCCGGGGGGATACGCAGTATTTT | CASSLVPEVRGDTQYF
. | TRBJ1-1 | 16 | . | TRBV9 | TGTGCCAGCAGCGTAGCCATTTCCGCGGGGAGGACTGAAGCTTTCTTT | CASSVAISAGRTEAFF
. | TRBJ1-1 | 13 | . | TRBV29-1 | TGCAGCGTGGACAGCCGAATGAACACTGAAGCTTTCTTT | CSVDSRMNTEAFF
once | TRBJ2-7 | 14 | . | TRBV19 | TGTGCCAGTAGTATAGATCCGGGCTCCTACGAGCAGTACTTC | CASSIDPGSYEQYF
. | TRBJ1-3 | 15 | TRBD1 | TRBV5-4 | TGTGCCAGCAGCCCGGACAGGTACTCTGGAAACACCATATATTTT | CASSPDRYSGNTIYF
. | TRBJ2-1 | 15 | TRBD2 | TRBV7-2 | TGTGCCAGCAGCGAGACTAGCGGGGGCGCGGGTGAGCAGTTCTTC | CASSETSGGAGEQFF
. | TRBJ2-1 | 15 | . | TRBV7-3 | TGTGCCAGCAGCACACGACTAGTTTCCTACAATGAGCAGTTCTTC | CASSTRLVSYNEQFF
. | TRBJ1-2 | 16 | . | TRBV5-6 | TGTGCCAGCAGCTTGGCCGATTTAGCAGCCGCGTTGGGCTACACCTTC | CASSLADLAAALGYTF
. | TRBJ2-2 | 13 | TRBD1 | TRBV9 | TGTGCCAGCAGCTACAGGGGCACCGGGGAGCTGTTTTTT | CASSYRGTGELFF
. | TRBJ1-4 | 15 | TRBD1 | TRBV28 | TGTGCCAGCAGTCCGACAGGGGGGGGTAATGAAAAACTGTTTTTT | CASSPTGGGNEKLFF
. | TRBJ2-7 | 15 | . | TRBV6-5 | TGTGCCAGCAGTTCCTCCTTCGGAGCTACCTACGAGCAGTACTTC | CASSSSFGATYEQYF
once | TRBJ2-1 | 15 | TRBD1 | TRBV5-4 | TGTGCCAGCAGCAATCAGGGGGCGCAAAACAATGAGCAGTTCTTC | CASSNQGAQNNEQFF
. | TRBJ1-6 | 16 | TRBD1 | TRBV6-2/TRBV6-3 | TGTGCCAGCAGTACTCACCGGGACAGAGATAATTCACCCCTCCACTTT | CASSTHRDRDNSPLHF
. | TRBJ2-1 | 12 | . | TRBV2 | TGTGCCAGCAGCCTAGAATGGAATGAGCAGTTCTTC | CASSLEWNEQFF
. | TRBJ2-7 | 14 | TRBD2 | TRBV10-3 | TGTGCCATCAAGCCAGCGGGGGGGACCTACGAGCAGTACTTC | CAIKPAGGTYEQYF
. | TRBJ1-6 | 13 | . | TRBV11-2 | TGTGCCAGCAGCTTAGAGAGGAATTCACCCCTCCACTTT | CASSLERNSPLHF